These T cell receptor beta chains were read from a single sample in a study of PD-1 blockade in classical Hodgkin lymphoma. Generated by immunoSEQ multiplex PCR, the TCRdb table keeps only in-frame clones and is missing some. This table has tens of thousands of clones, 88% appearing once. The material was peripheral blood mononuclear cells (PBMCs), obtained before the second cycle of nivolumab. The receptors here all came from a human donor with classical Hodgkin lymphoma. The conserved cysteine and the conserved F or W are not part of the CDR3 here. The order of the fields is D gene, V gene, clone size, CDR3 length, CDR3 protein. D genes are given only for firm matches. Clone size is not always given. Where it is, it says once, few, many or a class for expanded clones.

D: NA
V: TRBV6-4
size: NA
length: 13
CDR3: ASSPTGRSSGELF

D: NA
V: TRBV5-1
size: NA
length: 14
CDR3: ASSLTPQHSGNTIY

D: TRBD1
V: TRBV13
size: NA
length: 13
CDR3: ASKRQGDMADTQY

D: NA
V: TRBV5-1
size: NA
length: 11
CDR3: ASSLAGADEQF

D: TRBD1
V: TRBV29-1
size: NA
length: 14
CDR3: SVEFTGTGRHYEQY

D: NA
V: TRBV6-5
size: NA
length: 12
CDR3: ASTPRTEYNEQF

D: TRBD1
V: TRBV6-8
size: NA
length: 13
CDR3: ASSYTDRASFGYT

D: NA
V: TRBV27
size: NA
length: 14
CDR3: ASSLVLGTEYEKLF

D: NA
V: TRBV4-2
size: NA
length: 14
CDR3: ASSQASPRGTDTQY

D: NA
V: TRBV6-5
size: NA
length: 10
CDR3: ASSEGRGEQY

D: NA
V: TRBV6-4
size: few
length: 13
CDR3: ASSDAASGTDTQY

D: NA
V: TRBV27
size: once
length: 11
CDR3: ASSLSGNQEQF

D: NA
V: TRBV11-3
size: NA
length: 12
CDR3: ASMGGSSYNEQF

D: NA
V: TRBV6-5
size: once
length: 13
CDR3: ASTPTGTRGEKLF

D: TRBD1
V: TRBV6-5
size: once
length: 11
CDR3: ASRATGNYGYT

D: NA
V: TRBV4-1
size: NA
length: 11
CDR3: ASSDQGSTEAF

D: NA
V: TRBV7-6
size: NA
length: 9
CDR3: ASSPLHEQF

D: TRBD1
V: TRBV27
size: NA
length: 13
CDR3: ASSLDTGGRYEQY

D: TRBD1
V: TRBV30
size: NA
length: 13
CDR3: AWSAGQDFYNEQF

D: NA
V: TRBV19
size: NA
length: 12
CDR3: ASSIDKGVGPQH

D: NA
V: TRBV4-1
size: once
length: 12
CDR3: ASSQVGRGNEQY

D: NA
V: TRBV30
size: NA
length: 12
CDR3: AWSTGDWTGELF

D: NA
V: TRBV7-9
size: NA
length: 13
CDR3: ASRRDSISQETQY

D: TRBD1
V: TRBV5-1
size: few
length: 12
CDR3: ASSLGTGAYEQY

D: NA
V: TRBV20-1
size: NA
length: 9
CDR3: SAPSSYEQY

D: NA
V: TRBV7-8
size: NA
length: 12
CDR3: ASIPLQGRNEQY

D: NA
V: TRBV6-5
size: NA
length: 9
CDR3: ASTSGVEAF

D: NA
V: TRBV28
size: NA
length: 12
CDR3: ASGLRGVAREQY

D: NA
V: TRBV18
size: NA
length: 12
CDR3: ASSPPDRNTEAF

D: TRBD2
V: TRBV5-1
size: NA
length: 15
CDR3: ASSLILGLAAHNEQF

D: NA
V: TRBV4-1
size: NA
length: 13
CDR3: ASSQGGSPSYEQY

D: NA
V: TRBV29-1
size: NA
length: 11
CDR3: SVEERTSYEQY